Given below is one TCR beta chain in context. This entry belongs to a study of early T cells in non-severe SARS-CoV-2 infection. TCRdb passed the 5' RACE reads through MiXCR, listing each CDR3 protein once. The sample consists of 25,000 to 30,000 distinct CDR3 sequences, 6% to 7.5% of them appearing once. V shed 2 bases and J shed 8 bases, with 9 bases lying between them. Germline CDR1 and CDR2: LNHDA and SQIVND (reference sequence). The CDR3 sequence is 12 residues long. This TCR derives from an adult who was a healthcare worker with PCR-confirmed SARS-CoV-2 infection or an uninfected control (not recorded which). Sequenced material: whole blood, taken at baseline. J is TRBJ1-1 and V is TRBV19; D is possibly TRBD1 (6 bases). The CDR3 reads CASSILGTEAFF. In nucleotides, the CDR3 is TGTGCCAGTAGTATACTCGGGACAGAAGCTTTCTTT.